These 24 T cell receptor beta chains came from one sample sequenced in a study of naive and memory T cell subsets. TCR cDNA received a 3' ligated oligonucleotide that carried a UMI. The SP2 primer and nested alpha and beta constant region primers amplified ligated cDNA in four rounds. MiXCR, run by TCRdb on the 5' RACE reads, gives a single entry per CDR3 protein. The data show about 32,000 distinct CDR3 sequences, around 15% seen once. Every receptor here comes from a female donor in good health.

With respect to this clonotype: Possible read error: a much larger clone is one base away. The chain links TRBV18 to TRBJ1-6, with TRBD1 matching 8 bases. J lost 8 bases, V lost 2 bases, and 8 bases had no gene match. The CDR3 runs 16 residues. From germline, CDR1 is KGHSH and CDR2 LQKENI. CDR3 sequence: CASSPSGQGSDSPLHF. The CDR3 DNA reads TGTGCCAGCTCACCATCAGGACAGGGTAGTGATTCACCCCTCCACTTT.

The sample holds a few counts of this clonotype. The CDR3 reads CASSPEGRLAGTDTQYF. CDR3 nucleotides: TGTGCCAGCAGCCCCGAGGGGAGACTAGCGGGCACAGATACGCAGTATTTT. This chain uses TRBV7-2 with TRBJ2-3; 9 bases align to TRBD2. The ends lost 5 bases at V and 1 base at J; junction bases unmatched: 10. The germline V gene has CDR1 SGHTA and CDR2 FQGNSA. This CDR3 contains 17 residues.

The V call is TRBV20-1, the J call TRBJ1-2; a weak D match, TRBD1 (5 bases). V was clipped by 3 bases and J by 4 bases, with 24 bases between them. This CDR3 comprises 17 residues. Germline loops: CDR1 DFQATT, CDR2 SNEGSKA (reference sequence). The chain's CDR3 is CSASPSGGDRRLYGYTF. In nucleotides, the CDR3 is TGCAGTGCTAGCCCCTCAGGCGGGGACCGGCGACTCTATGGCTACACCTTC.

This clonotype was counted at least ten times. The V gene is TRBV20-1, the J gene TRBJ2-1, with TRBD2 identical over 11 bases. Per germline, CDR1 DFQATT and CDR2 SNEGSKA (reference sequence). With 4 bases clipped from V and 6 bases from J, the junction kept 8 bases outside the gene matches. The CDR3 totals 15 residues. The CDR3 is CSATTGTSGLNEQFF. CDR3 sequence (DNA): TGCAGTGCTACGACCGGGACTAGCGGTCTCAATGAGCAGTTCTTC.

The chain joins TRBV13 to TRBJ1-2, with D perhaps matching TRBD1 (6 bases). V dropped 2 bases and J dropped 8 bases, with 21 bases sitting between them. The CDR3 has 16 residues. Germline V CDR1 and CDR2: PRHDT, FYEKMQ (reference sequence). The CDR3 loop reads CASSLRGASGRRGYTF. The CDR3 nucleotides read TGTGCCAGCAGCTTAAGGGGGGCGTCTGGGCGGAGGGGCTACACCTTC.

In this sample, this clonotype turned up a few times. V gene TRBV10-2 combines with J gene TRBJ1-6; 12 bases map to TRBD1. The CDR3 runs to 20 residues. V dropped 3 bases and J dropped 0; count of bases not matched to a gene: 9. Germline V gene data show CDR1 as WSHSY and CDR2 as SAAADI. The CDR3 coding sequence is TGCGCCAGCAGTGATCGGGACAGGGGGCCTAAGAGCTCCTATAATTCACCCCTCCACTTT. Protein sequence: CASSDRDRGPKSSYNSPLHF.

The gene calls are TRBV25-1 and TRBJ2-7, with no clear D. Trimming took 0 bases from V and 3 from J, leaving 0 bases between them. The CDR3 contains 11 residues. Germline CDR1 reads MGHDK; CDR2 reads SYGVNS. CDR3 protein: CASSEYYEQYF. The DNA for the CDR3 is TGTGCCAGCAGTGAATACTACGAGCAGTACTTC.

This clonotype was seen more than once but under ten times. V is TRBV7-9 and J is TRBJ2-7, with TRBD1 matching over 7 bases. The V gene's germline CDR1 is SEHNR and CDR2 FQNEAQ (reference sequence). This CDR3 contains 12 residues. V gave up 2 bases and J gave up 9 bases; unmatched junction bases: 4. The CDR3 is CASSLQTGLQYF. CDR3 sequence (DNA): TGTGCCAGCAGCTTACAGACAGGGTTGCAGTACTTC.

This clonotype was detected many times. The chain carries TRBV29-1 and TRBJ2-7; 8 bases are shared with TRBD1. Trimming at V came to 4 bases and at J to 6 bases, leaving 8 bases not matched to a gene. The CDR3 spans 13 residues. In germline, CDR1 is SQVTM, CDR2 ANQGSEA. Here the CDR3 DNA reads TGCAGCGTTGGGACAGGGATGGCGGGCGAGCAGTACTTC. It codes for CSVGTGMAGEQYF.

This chain links TRBV18 with TRBJ2-4; D is unclear. The germline V and J ends were trimmed by 4 bases and 1 base, with 17 bases remaining between them. Per the germline V gene, CDR1 is KGHSH and CDR2 is LQKENI. The CDR3 extends over 17 amino acids. This CDR3 reads CASSRRQVEVAKNIQYF. The CDR3 DNA is TGTGCCAGCTCACGGCGCCAGGTCGAGGTGGCCAAAAACATTCAGTACTTC.

This clonotype occurred a few times. V is TRBV25-1 and J is TRBJ2-7; no firm D call. Trimming left V 5 bases short and J 4 bases short, with 6 bases between. The CDR3 length is 11 residues. CDR1 MGHDK and CDR2 SYGVNS come from the germline V gene. The CDR3 bases are TGTGCCAGCAGTCAAAGTTACGAGCAGTACTTC. This sequence encodes CASSQSYEQYF.

This sequence joins TRBV7-6 and TRBJ2-7, with TRBD1 matching 7 bases. Germline values: CDR1 SGHVS, CDR2 FNYEAQ. The ends lost 5 bases at V and 4 bases at J; junction bases unmatched: 8. This CDR3 comprises 14 residues. The CDR3 sequence: CASSPRDRQYEQYF. CDR3 nucleotide sequence: TGTGCCAGCAGCCCCCGGGACAGACAGTACGAGCAGTACTTC.

This clonotype showed up many times. V gene TRBV4-2 combines with J gene TRBJ1-5; D perhaps matches TRBD1 (5 bases). The CDR3 runs 16 residues. The V and J ends lost 0 bases and 10 bases respectively, with 19 bases between them. In germline, CDR1 is LGHNA, CDR2 YNFKEQ. Here the CDR3 DNA reads TGTGCCAGCAGCCAAGATGGGGGAGTTTGGGGTCTTCCCCAGCATTTT. The encoded protein is CASSQDGGVWGLPQHF.

This clonotype was observed at least ten times. The chain employs TRBV7-6 and TRBJ1-2; D gene unclear. Germline CDR1 SGHVS, CDR2 FNYEAQ. Trimming shortened V by 1 base and J by 2 bases, and 11 bases separated the two germline ends. This CDR3 has 15 residues. Here the CDR3 reads CASSLGQASNYGYTF. The CDR3 DNA reads as TGTGCCAGCAGCTTAGGGCAGGCGTCCAACTATGGCTACACCTTC. Together with reference TRBV7-6 and TRBJ1-2, the CDR3 gives the full variable domain: GAGVSQSPRYKVTKRGQDVALRCDPISGHVSLYWYRQALGQGPEFLTYFNYEAQQDKSGLPNDRFSAERPEGSISTLTIQRTEQRDSAMYRCASSLGQASNYGYTFGSGTRLTVV.

This clonotype was detected ten times or more. The chain is built from TRBV2 and TRBJ1-5, with D uncertain. CDR3 length: 13 amino acids. Germline lookup yields CDR1 SNHLY and CDR2 FYNNEI. The V end lost 4 bases, the J end lost 6 bases, and 10 bases lay between the germline ends. The DNA of the CDR3 is TGTGCCAGCAGTGGGCAGGCTGTTCAGCCCCAGCATTTT. Amino acids: CASSGQAVQPQHF.

This clonotype was detected only a few times. Here the CDR3 reads CASSLGREQYF. CDR3 nucleotide sequence: TGTGCCAGCAGTTTAGGGCGCGAGCAGTACTTC. The chain links TRBV28 to TRBJ2-7; D gene uncertain. CDR1 MDHEN and CDR2 SYDVKM come from the germline V gene. The CDR3 is made up of 11 amino acids. Trimming removed 2 bases at V and 6 bases at J, with 5 bases between.

Many counts were recorded for this clonotype. This chain joins TRBV6-5 and TRBJ2-3; 7 bases map to TRBD2. The CDR3 has 15 amino acids. The ends lost 2 bases at V and 0 bases at J; junction bases unmatched: 2. Germline V gene data show CDR1 as MNHEY and CDR2 as SVGAGI. CDR3 residues: CASSYGGGSTDTQYF. The CDR3 region has the DNA TGTGCCAGCAGTTACGGGGGGGGGAGCACAGATACGCAGTATTTT.

This clonotype was detected ten times or more. V gene TRBV29-1 combines with J gene TRBJ1-2; possible D gene TRBD1, 5 bases. The CDR3 contains 12 residues. V was shortened by 8 bases and J by 0 bases, with 10 bases between the two germline ends. Germline loops: CDR1 SQVTM, CDR2 ANQGSEA. This CDR3 reads CSSSTANYGYTF. The CDR3 DNA is TGCAGCTCTTCGACAGCTAACTATGGCTACACCTTC.

In its sample, this clonotype was seen a few times. The V and J genes are TRBV6-5 and TRBJ1-2, with TRBD1 matching over 7 bases. J lost 4 bases, V lost 0 bases, and 2 bases had no gene match. The CDR3 extends over 14 amino acids. Germline V gene sequence: CDR1 MNHEY, CDR2 SVGAGI. CDR3 bases: TGTGCCAGCAGTTACTCCCGACAGGGCTATGGCTACACCTTC. This encodes CASSYSRQGYGYTF.

This clonotype has more than one count but fewer than ten. This rearrangement joins TRBV7-9 to TRBJ2-7; the D gene is possibly TRBD1 (5 bases). V shed 7 bases and J shed 6 bases, with 25 bases lying between them. The germline V gene has CDR1 SEHNR and CDR2 FQNEAQ (reference sequence). CDR3 size: 16 residues. The CDR3 DNA reads as TGTGCCAGCAACACTCCCCTGGGGCAGGGCGAGCCCGAGCAGTACTTC. Protein: CASNTPLGQGEPEQYF.

This clonotype was seen a handful of times. V and J are TRBV12-3 or TRBV12-4 and TRBJ1-5, with D perhaps TRBD1 (5 bases). This CDR3 contains 14 residues. V was trimmed by 3 bases and J by 1 base, leaving 7 bases between them. CDR3 residues: CASSFGGSNQPQHF. The CDR3, as DNA: TGTGCCAGCAGTTTTGGGGGGAGCAATCAGCCCCAGCATTTT.

This clonotype appeared a few times. The J gene is TRBJ2-1, the V gene TRBV25-1, with 8 bases that match TRBD1. J gave up 5 bases and V 0 bases, and 3 bases lay outside the gene matches. The V gene's germline CDR1 is MGHDK and CDR2 SYGVNS. The CDR3 runs to 15 residues. The DNA of the CDR3 is TGTGCCAGCAGTGAATACAGGGGGCGCGACAATGAGCAGTTCTTC. Translated, it gives CASSEYRGRDNEQFF.

This clonotype was detected a few times. The rearrangement links TRBV29-1 to TRBJ2-2; 11 positions match TRBD2. Germline loops: CDR1 SQVTM, CDR2 ANQGSEA. This CDR3 has 15 residues. Unmatched junction bases numbered 7, after V lost 5 bases and J lost 5 bases. The CDR3 DNA follows: TGCAGCGTTCGGGTAGCGGGGGGGCGGACCGGGGAGCTGTTTTTT. Residues: CSVRVAGGRTGELFF.

The V call is TRBV7-9, the J call TRBJ2-4, with a possible D match to TRBD1 (8 bases). The germline V gene has CDR1 SEHNR and CDR2 FQNEAQ (reference sequence). This CDR3 is 17 amino acids long. The germline V and J ends were trimmed by 3 bases and 7 bases, with 22 bases remaining between them. As DNA, the CDR3 is TGTGCCAGCAGCTTGGGGGAAGCCGGACAGGGAGGGAACATTCAGTACTTC. Translation gives CASSLGEAGQGGNIQYF.